The rows below give T cell receptor beta chains drawn from one sample of a study of regulatory T cells in long-lasting Graves disease. Using its own MiXCR run on the multiplex PCR reads, TCRdb lists one record per CDR3 protein. The table lists fewer than 500,000 distinct CDR3 sequences, 15% to 20% of them singletons. The same sample was also studied in work on T cells in Graves' hyperthyroidism and ophthalmopathy.

Here the sequenced sample was peripheral blood mononuclear cells (PBMCs), taken at new diagnosis, from a patient treated with antithyroid drugs. These receptor sequences come from a middle-aged man with Graves disease. Both conserved end residues are part of each CDR3. A D gene is named only where the DNA matches it firmly. A clone size is listed for some rows: how often the clone was seen (once, few, many), or a class if it is expanded.

TRBV29-1	-	14	TRBJ2-7	-	TGCAGCGCACGGCCGGGAAGGCAGTCCTACGAGCAGTACTTC	CSARPGRQSYEQYF
TRBV7-6	-	13	TRBJ2-1	few	TGTGCCAGCAGCCAAATCCGACAACAGCCACAGTTCTTC	CASSQIRQQPQFF
TRBV6-5	-	16	TRBJ1-6	few	TGTGCCAGCAGTTACCTGGAGCAGGGTAAAGGTTCACCCCTCCACTTT	CASSYLEQGKGSPLHF
TRBV28	TRBD2	14	TRBJ2-2	-	TGTGCCAGCAGAACCGGCGGGAGGGCCCGGGAGCTGTTTTTT	CASRTGGRARELFF
TRBV20-1	-	18	TRBJ2-5	many	TGCAGTGCTAGGGACGTGAGGGGGGGCCGGCATTTCCAAGAGACCCAGTACTTC	CSARDVRGGRHFQETQYF
TRBV19	TRBD2	14	TRBJ2-3	many	TGTGCCACCGCGCTAGCGGGAAGCACAGATACGCAGTATTTT	CATALAGSTDTQYF
TRBV30	-	13	TRBJ2-7	many	TGTGCCTGGACGGGGGATTACTCCTACGAGCAGTACTTC	CAWTGDYSYEQYF
TRBV3-1	-	15	TRBJ2-7	-	TGTGCCAGCAGCCAATGGCTAGCGAAAACCTACGAGCAGTACTTC	CASSQWLAKTYEQYF
TRBV20-1	TRBD1	15	TRBJ2-5	many	TGCAGTGTACCGCCCGAAACAGGGGGCGAAGGGACCCAGTACTTC	CSVPPETGGEGTQYF
TRBV7-9	-	14	TRBJ1-2	-	TGTGCCAGCAGCCTCCCCGGGACAACCTATGGCTACACCTTC	CASSLPGTTYGYTF
TRBV28	-	14	TRBJ1-1	many	TGTGCCAGCAGTCGATACAGCGGGAACACTGAAGCTTTCTTT	CASSRYSGNTEAFF
TRBV24-1	-	13	TRBJ1-2	many	TGTGCCACCAGTGATCCCCCAGACTATGGCTACACCTTC	CATSDPPDYGYTF
TRBV7-3	TRBD1	17	TRBJ2-2	few	TGTGCCAGCAGCATCTCCGGGACAGGGGATCACACCGGGGAGCTGTTTTTT	CASSISGTGDHTGELFF
TRBV7-6	-	16	TRBJ2-2	-	TGTGCCAGCAGCTTAGAGACCAAACTCAACACCGGGGAGCTGTTTTTT	CASSLETKLNTGELFF
TRBV29-1	-	13	TRBJ1-5	few	TGCAGCGTTGAATGGGACAGCAATCAGCCCCAGCATTTT	CSVEWDSNQPQHF
TRBV4-1	TRBD2	16	TRBJ2-7	few	TGCGCCAGCAGCCATGTGATACTAGCGGGAGCGCACGAGCAGTACTTC	CASSHVILAGAHEQYF
TRBV28	TRBD1	14	TRBJ1-2	many	TGTGCCAGCCGTCCCCAGGGGGTGGGCTATGGCTACACCTTC	CASRPQGVGYGYTF
TRBV30	-	13	TRBJ1-1	many	TGTGCCTGGAGTGCCGGGGGTTTTGCTGAAGCTTTCTTT	CAWSAGGFAEAFF
TRBV10-1	TRBD2	16	TRBJ2-3	few	TGCGCCAGCAGCAGGACTAGCGGGAGCAGCACAGATACGCAGTATTTT	CASSRTSGSSTDTQYF
TRBV7-6	TRBD2	19	TRBJ2-1	few	TGTGCCAGCAGCTTGTTCACCGGGACTAGCGGGAGCGGGGACAATGAGCAGTTCTTC	CASSLFTGTSGSGDNEQFF
TRBV6-1	-	14	TRBJ1-1	-	TGTGCCAGCACCCCGGACAGAACGAACACTGAAGCTTTCTTT	CASTPDRTNTEAFF
TRBV20-1	TRBD2	14	TRBJ2-1	many	TGCAGTGCTAGATCCGCGGGAGGCAACAATGAGCAGTTCTTC	CSARSAGGNNEQFF
TRBV28	-	14	TRBJ2-3	many	TGTGCCAGCAGTATGGGGCTCAGTACAGATACGCAGTATTTT	CASSMGLSTDTQYF
TRBV7-2	TRBD2	15	TRBJ2-7	-	TGTGCCAGCAGCTCTGGACTAGCGGGAGTAAGAGAGCAGTACTTC	CASSSGLAGVREQYF
TRBV11-1	-	15	TRBJ1-3	once	TGTGCCAGCAGCTCGGGACCCTTCGAAGGAAACACCATATATTTT	CASSSGPFEGNTIYF
TRBV5-1	-	15	TRBJ1-1	many	TGCGCCAGCAGCTTAGCCCCGGGGCGTAACACTGAAGCTTTCTTT	CASSLAPGRNTEAFF
TRBV28	-	13	TRBJ1-2	many	TGTGCCAGCAGTTTCCGGATCACCAGTGGCTACACCTTC	CASSFRITSGYTF
TRBV28	-	14	TRBJ1-4	many	TGTGCCACCACCCCGGGGGTCACCAATGAAAAACTGTTTTTT	CATTPGVTNEKLFF
TRBV25-1	-	18	TRBJ2-3	-	TGTGCCAGCAGTGAAAGGTCGGAGGAGGGAGCTAGCACAGATACGCAGTATTTT	CASSERSEEGASTDTQYF
TRBV6-1	-	16	TRBJ2-5	few	TGTGCCAGCAACACCGCCGGGACACTTTGGCCGGGGACCCAGTACTTC	CASNTAGTLWPGTQYF
TRBV7-9	-	11	TRBJ2-5	many	TGTGCCACCTCGTCACAAGAGACCCAGTACTTC	CATSSQETQYF
TRBV28	-	13	TRBJ2-7	many	TGTGCCACCGACGCAGCGGAAGGACGTGAGCAGTACTTC	CATDAAEGREQYF
TRBV5-1	TRBD2	18	TRBJ2-2	many	TGCGCCAGCAGCTTGGCCACGGCTAGCGGGGCGAACACCGGGGAGCTGTTTTTT	CASSLATASGANTGELFF
TRBV29-1	TRBD1	11	TRBJ2-5	few	TGCAGCGGGGACAGGGGAGAGACCCAGTACTTC	CSGDRGETQYF
TRBV6-2/TRBV6-3	TRBD1	15	TRBJ2-7	-	TGTGCCAGCAGGGATCACAGGGGGCGCATCTACGAGCAGTACTTC	CASRDHRGRIYEQYF
TRBV11-2	-	17	TRBJ1-3	-	TGTGCCAGCAGTTCACCGGGGACACTGTTCTCTGGAAACACCATATATTTT	CASSSPGTLFSGNTIYF
TRBV20-1	TRBD2	14	TRBJ2-7	-	TGCAGTGCCGGGGGACTAGCGGGAGGGTACGAGCAGTACTTC	CSAGGLAGGYEQYF
TRBV5-1	-	15	TRBJ1-1	-	TGCGCCAGCAGCTTGGTCGGGGCCATGAACACTGAAGCTTTCTTT	CASSLVGAMNTEAFF
TRBV6-1	TRBD1	17	TRBJ2-5	many	TGTGCCAGCAGTGAAGCAAAGACAGGGGGCGGAGGAGAGACCCAGTACTTC	CASSEAKTGGGGETQYF
TRBV7-9	TRBD1	15	TRBJ1-5	-	TGTGCCAGCAGCATTACAGGGGCGGGCAATCAGCCCCAGCATTTT	CASSITGAGNQPQHF
TRBV29-1	TRBD1	14	TRBJ2-3	-	TGCAGCGCCCAACAGGGGGTTTTACCAGATACGCAGTATTTT	CSAQQGVLPDTQYF
TRBV6-1	TRBD1	16	TRBJ2-3	-	TGTGCCAGCAGTGACTCTGCAGGGGGCTTCACAGATACGCAGTATTTT	CASSDSAGGFTDTQYF
TRBV29-1	TRBD2	16	TRBJ2-1	few	TGCAGCGTTGAAAGGACTAGCGGGAGGTTCTACAATGAGCAGTTCTTC	CSVERTSGRFYNEQFF
TRBV6-2/TRBV6-3	-	11	TRBJ1-1	many	TGTGCCAGCACGCGGGGGACTGAAGCTTTCTTT	CASTRGTEAFF
TRBV28	-	15	TRBJ1-2	many	TGTGCCAGCAGTGCCGTCGGGGCAGCGAACTATGGCTACACCTTC	CASSAVGAANYGYTF
TRBV7-9	TRBD2	15	TRBJ2-7	many	TGTGCCAGCAGCCCCAGCGCGGGAGGGCCCCACGAGCAGTACTTC	CASSPSAGGPHEQYF
TRBV6-1	-	14	TRBJ2-7	many	TGTGCCAGCAGTGAAGGTTTGGGAACCTATGAGCAGTACTTC	CASSEGLGTYEQYF
TRBV29-1	TRBD2	14	TRBJ2-1	few	TGCAGCGTGGGAAGGCTAGCGGGAGCGAATGAGCAGTTCTTC	CSVGRLAGANEQFF
TRBV28	-	15	TRBJ2-1	many	TGTGCCAGCAGTTTAGGTGAAGGGTGGAACAATGAGCAGTTCTTC	CASSLGEGWNNEQFF
TRBV6-2/TRBV6-3	-	16	TRBJ2-7	few	TGTGCCAGCAGTTACTCGCCCAGGGCCAAACCCTACGAGCAGTACTTC	CASSYSPRAKPYEQYF
TRBV11-2	TRBD1	16	TRBJ2-7	many	TGTGCCAGCAGCTTAGAGGGACAGGTTACATCCTACGAGCAGTACTTC	CASSLEGQVTSYEQYF
TRBV12-3/TRBV12-4	TRBD2	14	TRBJ2-1	few	TGTGCCAGCAGTTCGGGACTAGGGGGGAGTGAGCAGTTCTTC	CASSSGLGGSEQFF